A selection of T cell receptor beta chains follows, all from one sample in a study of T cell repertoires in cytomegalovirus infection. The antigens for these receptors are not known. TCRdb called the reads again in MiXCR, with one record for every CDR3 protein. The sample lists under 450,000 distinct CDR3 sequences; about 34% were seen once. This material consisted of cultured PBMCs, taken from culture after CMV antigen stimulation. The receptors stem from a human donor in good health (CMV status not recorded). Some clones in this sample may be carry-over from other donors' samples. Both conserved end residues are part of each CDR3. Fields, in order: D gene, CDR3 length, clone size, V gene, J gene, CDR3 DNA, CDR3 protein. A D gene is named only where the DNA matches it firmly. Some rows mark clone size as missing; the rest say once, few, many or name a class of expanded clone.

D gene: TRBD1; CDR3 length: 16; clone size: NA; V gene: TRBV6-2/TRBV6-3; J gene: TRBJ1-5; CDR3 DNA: TGTGCCAGCAGTCTAGGGGACAGAATTAGCAATCAGCCCCAGCATTTT; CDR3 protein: CASSLGDRISNQPQHF
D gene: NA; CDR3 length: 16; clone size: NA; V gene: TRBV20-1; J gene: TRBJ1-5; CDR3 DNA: TGCAGTGCTAGATTAGTACAGGGCTATAGCAATCAGCCCCAGCATTTT; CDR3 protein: CSARLVQGYSNQPQHF
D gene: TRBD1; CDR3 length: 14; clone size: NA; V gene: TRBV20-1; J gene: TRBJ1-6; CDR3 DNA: TGCAGTGCTAGCCAGGGGGAATATAATTCACCCCTCCACTTT; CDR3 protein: CSASQGEYNSPLHF
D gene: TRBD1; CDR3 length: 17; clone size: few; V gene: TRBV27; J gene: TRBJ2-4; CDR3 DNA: TGTGCCAGCAGTTTCCTCCGGGACAGGCTAGCCAAAAACATTCAGTACTTC; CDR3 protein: CASSFLRDRLAKNIQYF
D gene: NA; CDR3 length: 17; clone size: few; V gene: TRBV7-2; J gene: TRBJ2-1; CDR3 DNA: TGTGCCAGCAGCCCCGGTCCAGCGGGCCTCTCCTACAATGAGCAGTTCTTC; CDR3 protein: CASSPGPAGLSYNEQFF
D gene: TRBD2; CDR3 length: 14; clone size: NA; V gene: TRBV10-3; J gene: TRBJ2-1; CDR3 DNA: TGTGCCATCAGTGAGCGGGAGGGCTACAATGAGCAGTTCTTC; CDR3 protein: CAISEREGYNEQFF
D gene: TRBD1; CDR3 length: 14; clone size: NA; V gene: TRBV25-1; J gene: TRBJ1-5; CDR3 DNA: TGTGCCAGCAGCCGACAGGGTTTCAATCAGCCCCAGCATTTT; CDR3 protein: CASSRQGFNQPQHF
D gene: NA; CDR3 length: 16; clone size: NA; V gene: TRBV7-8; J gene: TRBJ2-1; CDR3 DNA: TGTGCCAGCAGCGCCCTAGGGGGAGGGCGGAGAAATGAGCAGTTCTTC; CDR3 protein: CASSALGGGRRNEQFF
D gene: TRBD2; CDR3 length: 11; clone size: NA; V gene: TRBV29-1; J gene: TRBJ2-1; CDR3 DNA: TGCAGCGGTCTAGCGGGAAGTGAGCAGTTCTTC; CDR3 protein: CSGLAGSEQFF
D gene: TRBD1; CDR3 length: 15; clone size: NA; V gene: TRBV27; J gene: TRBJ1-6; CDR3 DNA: TGTGCCAGCAGATCCGGGACAGGGGATAATTCACCCCTCCACTTT; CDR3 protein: CASRSGTGDNSPLHF
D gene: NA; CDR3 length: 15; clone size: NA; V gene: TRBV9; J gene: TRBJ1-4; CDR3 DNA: TGTGCCAGCAGCGGGCGGGGGAACGTTGGTGAAAAACTGTTTTTT; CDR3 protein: CASSGRGNVGEKLFF
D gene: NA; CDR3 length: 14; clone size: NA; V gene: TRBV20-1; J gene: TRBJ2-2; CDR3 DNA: TGCAGTGCGAGGCGGGACTCGAACACCGGGGAGCTGTTTTTT; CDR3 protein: CSARRDSNTGELFF
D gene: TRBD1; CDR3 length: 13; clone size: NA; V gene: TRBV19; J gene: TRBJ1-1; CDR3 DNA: TGTGCCAGTAGTACCCAACAGGGGGCGGAAGCTTTCTTT; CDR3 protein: CASSTQQGAEAFF
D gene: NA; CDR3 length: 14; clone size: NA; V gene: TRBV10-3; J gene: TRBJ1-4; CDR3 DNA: TGTGCCATCAGTGACACAGGGATTAATGAAAAACTGTTTTTT; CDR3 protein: CAISDTGINEKLFF
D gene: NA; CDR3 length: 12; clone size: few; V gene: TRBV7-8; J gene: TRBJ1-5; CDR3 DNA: TGTGCCAGCAGCCGGAGCGGGCAGCCCCAGCATTTT; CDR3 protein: CASSRSGQPQHF
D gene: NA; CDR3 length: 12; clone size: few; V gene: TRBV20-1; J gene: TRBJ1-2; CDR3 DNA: TGCAGTGCTAGAACGAACAGGGATGGCTACACCTTC; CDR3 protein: CSARTNRDGYTF
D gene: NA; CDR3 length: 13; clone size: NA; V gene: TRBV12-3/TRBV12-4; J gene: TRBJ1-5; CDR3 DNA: TGTGCCAGCAGTTTTTCAGGGTTAGGGCCCCAGCATTTT; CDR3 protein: CASSFSGLGPQHF
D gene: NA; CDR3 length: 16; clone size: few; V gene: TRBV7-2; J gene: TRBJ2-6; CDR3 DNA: TGTGCCAGCAGCTCGCCTCGGGGTGCTGGGGCCAACGTCCTGACTTTC; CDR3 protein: CASSSPRGAGANVLTF
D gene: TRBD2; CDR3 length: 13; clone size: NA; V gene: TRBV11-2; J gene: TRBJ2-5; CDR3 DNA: TGTGCCAGCAGCTTTAAGCGGGAGGTGCCCCAGTACTTC; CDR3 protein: CASSFKREVPQYF
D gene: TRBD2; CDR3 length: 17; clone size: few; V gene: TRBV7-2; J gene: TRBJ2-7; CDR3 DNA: TGTGCCAGCAGCCCCGAAGGAGGCGGGAGGGCCGCGTACGAGCAGTACTTC; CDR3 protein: CASSPEGGGRAAYEQYF
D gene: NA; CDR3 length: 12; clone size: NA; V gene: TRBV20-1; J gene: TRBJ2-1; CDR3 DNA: TGCAGTGCTTCGGATATCTACAATGAGCAGTTCTTC; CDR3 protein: CSASDIYNEQFF
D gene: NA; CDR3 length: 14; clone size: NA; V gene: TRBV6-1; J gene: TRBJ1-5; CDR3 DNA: TGTGCCAGCAGCCGAACAGGGAGGAACGAGCCCCAGCATTTT; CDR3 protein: CASSRTGRNEPQHF
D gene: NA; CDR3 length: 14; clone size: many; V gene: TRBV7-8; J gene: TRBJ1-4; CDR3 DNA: TGTGCCAGCAGCTTAGCGCGCGGCGAGGGGAAACTGTTTTTT; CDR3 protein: CASSLARGEGKLFF
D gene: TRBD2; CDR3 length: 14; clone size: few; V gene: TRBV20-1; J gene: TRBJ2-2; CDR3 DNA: TGCAGTGCTTCTAGCGGACTGAACACCGGGGAGCTGTTTTTT; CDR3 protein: CSASSGLNTGELFF
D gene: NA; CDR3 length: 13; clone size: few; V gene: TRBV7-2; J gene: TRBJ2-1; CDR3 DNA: TGTGCCAGCAGCGCCCGTTTCGGGAATGAGCAGTTCTTC; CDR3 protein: CASSARFGNEQFF
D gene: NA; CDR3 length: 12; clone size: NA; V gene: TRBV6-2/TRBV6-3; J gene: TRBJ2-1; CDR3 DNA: TGTGCCAGCGCAAAAGGGCGAAATGAGCAGTTCTTC; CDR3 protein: CASAKGRNEQFF
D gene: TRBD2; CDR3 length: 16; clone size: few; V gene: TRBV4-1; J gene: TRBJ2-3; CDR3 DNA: TGCGCCAGCAGCCACAGACTAGCGGGAGGAGTAGATACGCAGTATTTT; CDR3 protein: CASSHRLAGGVDTQYF
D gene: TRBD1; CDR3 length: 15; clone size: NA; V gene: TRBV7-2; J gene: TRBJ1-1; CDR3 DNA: TGTGCCAGCAGCTTATCGGACAGGGCGGGGACTGAAGCTTTCTTT; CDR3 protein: CASSLSDRAGTEAFF
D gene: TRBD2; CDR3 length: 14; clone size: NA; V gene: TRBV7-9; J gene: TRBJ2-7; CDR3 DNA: TGTGCCAGCAGCCCGACTAGCGGAGAATACGAGCAGTACTTC; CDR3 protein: CASSPTSGEYEQYF
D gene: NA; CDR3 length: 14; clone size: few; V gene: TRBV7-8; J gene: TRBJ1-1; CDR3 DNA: TGTGCCAGCAGCTTAGATTGGAGGGACACTGAAGCTTTCTTT; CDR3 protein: CASSLDWRDTEAFF
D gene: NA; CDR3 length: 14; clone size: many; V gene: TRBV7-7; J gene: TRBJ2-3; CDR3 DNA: TGTGCTAGCAGCTTAGGACTGGGCACAGATACGCAGTATTTT; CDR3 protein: CASSLGLGTDTQYF
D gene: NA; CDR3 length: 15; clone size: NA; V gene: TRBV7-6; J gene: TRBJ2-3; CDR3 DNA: TGTGCCAGCAGCTTTATTGGCGGGAGCACAGATACGCAGTATTTT; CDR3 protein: CASSFIGGSTDTQYF
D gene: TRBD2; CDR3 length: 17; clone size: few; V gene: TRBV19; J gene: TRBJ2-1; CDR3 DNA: TGTGCCAGTAGCCCCTTAACCGGGACTAGCGTGTACAATGAGCAGTTCTTC; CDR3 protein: CASSPLTGTSVYNEQFF
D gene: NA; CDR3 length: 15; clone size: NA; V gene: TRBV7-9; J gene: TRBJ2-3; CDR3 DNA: TGTGCCAGCAGCGTAGGAGACTCTAGCACAGATACGCAGTATTTT; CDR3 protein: CASSVGDSSTDTQYF
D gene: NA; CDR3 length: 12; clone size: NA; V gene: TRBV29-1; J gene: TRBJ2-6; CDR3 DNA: TGCAGCGTTGCTTTTGGGGCCAACGTCCTGACTTTC; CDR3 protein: CSVAFGANVLTF
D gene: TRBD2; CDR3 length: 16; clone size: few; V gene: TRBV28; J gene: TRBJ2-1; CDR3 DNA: TGTGCCAGCAGCCCTCTAATCGGGCGGGAGGGCCTAAAGCAGTTCTTC; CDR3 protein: CASSPLIGREGLKQFF
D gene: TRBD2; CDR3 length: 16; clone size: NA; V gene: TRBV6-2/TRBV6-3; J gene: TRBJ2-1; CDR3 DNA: TGTGCCAGCAGCCTCGGGACTAGCCGTTCCTACAATGAGCAGTTCTTC; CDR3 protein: CASSLGTSRSYNEQFF
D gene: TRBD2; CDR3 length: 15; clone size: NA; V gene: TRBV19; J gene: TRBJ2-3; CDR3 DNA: TGTGCCAGTAGTGTCGGGACTAGCGGTTCAGATACGCAGTATTTT; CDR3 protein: CASSVGTSGSDTQYF
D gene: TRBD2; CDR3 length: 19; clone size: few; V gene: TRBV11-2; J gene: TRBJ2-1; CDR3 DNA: TGTGCCAGCAGCTTAGCCCTTTTGACTAGCGGGAGCTCCTACAATGAGCAGTTCTTC; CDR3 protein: CASSLALLTSGSSYNEQFF
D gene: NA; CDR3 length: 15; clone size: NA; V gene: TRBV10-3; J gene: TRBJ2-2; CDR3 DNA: TGTGTGGGGGGCCCCCCGTATCAAAACACCGGGGAGCTGTTTTTT; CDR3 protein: CVGGPPYQNTGELFF
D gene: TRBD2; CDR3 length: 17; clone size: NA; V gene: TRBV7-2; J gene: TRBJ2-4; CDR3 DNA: TGTGCCAGCAGCTTAAGACTGCGGGAGAGGCTTCAAAACATTCAGTACTTC; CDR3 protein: CASSLRLRERLQNIQYF
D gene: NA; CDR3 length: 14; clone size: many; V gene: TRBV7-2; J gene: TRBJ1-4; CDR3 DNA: TGTGCCAGCAGCTTTCAGGCAGGGAATGAAAAACTGTTTTTT; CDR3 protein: CASSFQAGNEKLFF
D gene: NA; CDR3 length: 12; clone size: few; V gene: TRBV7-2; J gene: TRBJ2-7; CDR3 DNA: TGTGCCAGCAGCTATACCCGGAGCGATCAGTACTTC; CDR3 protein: CASSYTRSDQYF
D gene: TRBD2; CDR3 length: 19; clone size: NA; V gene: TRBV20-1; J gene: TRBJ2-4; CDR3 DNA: TGCAGTGCTGACCGACTAGCGGGAGGGCCTAGGGATTCCAAAAACATTCAGTACTTC; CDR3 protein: CSADRLAGGPRDSKNIQYF
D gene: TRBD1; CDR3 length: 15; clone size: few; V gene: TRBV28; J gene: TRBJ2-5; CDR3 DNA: TGTGCCAGCAGTACCTCGGGACAGGGAGAAGAGACCCAGTACTTC; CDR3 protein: CASSTSGQGEETQYF
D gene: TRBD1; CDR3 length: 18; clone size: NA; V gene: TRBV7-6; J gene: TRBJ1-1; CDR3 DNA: TGTGCCAGCAGCTTCCTTATTAGGACAGGGGGGAGAACAATTGAAGCTTTCTTT; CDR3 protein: CASSFLIRTGGRTIEAFF
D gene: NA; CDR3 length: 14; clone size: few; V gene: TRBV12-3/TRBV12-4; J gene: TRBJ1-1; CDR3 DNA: TGTGCCAGTCGAGGGGCCTCCCTTGTCGCTGAAGCTTTCTTT; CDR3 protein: CASRGASLVAEAFF
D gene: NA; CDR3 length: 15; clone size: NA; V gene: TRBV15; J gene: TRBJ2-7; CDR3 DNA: TGTGCCACCAGCAGAGTTGCGGACGGCTCCTACGAGCAGTACTTC; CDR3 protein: CATSRVADGSYEQYF
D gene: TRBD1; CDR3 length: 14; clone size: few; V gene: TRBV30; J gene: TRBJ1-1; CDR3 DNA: TGTGCCTGGAGAACCCAGGGGGCGGGAACTGAAGCTTTCTTT; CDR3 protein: CAWRTQGAGTEAFF
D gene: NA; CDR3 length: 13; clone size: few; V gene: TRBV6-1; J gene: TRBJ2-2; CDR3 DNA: TGTGCCGTACGAAACGAGTACACCGGGGAGCTGTTTTTT; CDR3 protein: CAVRNEYTGELFF
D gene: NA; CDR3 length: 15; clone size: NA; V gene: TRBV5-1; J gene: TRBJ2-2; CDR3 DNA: TGCGCCAGCAGCTATGAGCAGGGGAGCGCCGGGGAGCTGTTTTTT; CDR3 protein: CASSYEQGSAGELFF
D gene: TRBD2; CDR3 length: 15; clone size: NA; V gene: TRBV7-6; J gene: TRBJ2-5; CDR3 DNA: TGTGCCAGCAGTCGACTAGCGGGAGTTAGAGAGACCCAGTACTTC; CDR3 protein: CASSRLAGVRETQYF
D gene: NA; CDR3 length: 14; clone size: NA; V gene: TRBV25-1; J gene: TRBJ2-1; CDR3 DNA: TGTGCCAGCAGTGTCCGGCCCCCGCCGACCGAGCAGTTCTTC; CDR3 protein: CASSVRPPPTEQFF
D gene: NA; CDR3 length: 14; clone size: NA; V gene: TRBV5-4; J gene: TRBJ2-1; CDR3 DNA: TGTGCCAGCAGCTCGGGGGCGGGACACAATGAGCAGTTCTTC; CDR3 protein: CASSSGAGHNEQFF
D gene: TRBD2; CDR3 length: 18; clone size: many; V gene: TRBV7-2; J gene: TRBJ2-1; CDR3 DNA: TGTGCCAGCAGCCCGGGGACTAGCGGGAGGTTCCCCCCCATGGAGCAGTTCTTC; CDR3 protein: CASSPGTSGRFPPMEQFF
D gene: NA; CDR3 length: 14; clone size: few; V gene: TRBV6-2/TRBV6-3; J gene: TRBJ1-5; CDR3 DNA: TGTGCCAGCAGAGAATCCGGGGCCCATCAGCCCCAGCATTTT; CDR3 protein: CASRESGAHQPQHF
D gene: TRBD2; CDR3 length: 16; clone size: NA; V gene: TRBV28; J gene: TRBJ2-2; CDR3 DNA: TGTGCCAGCTTTCCGGCTAGCGGGAGGGCCTCGGGGGAGCTGTTTTTT; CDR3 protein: CASFPASGRASGELFF